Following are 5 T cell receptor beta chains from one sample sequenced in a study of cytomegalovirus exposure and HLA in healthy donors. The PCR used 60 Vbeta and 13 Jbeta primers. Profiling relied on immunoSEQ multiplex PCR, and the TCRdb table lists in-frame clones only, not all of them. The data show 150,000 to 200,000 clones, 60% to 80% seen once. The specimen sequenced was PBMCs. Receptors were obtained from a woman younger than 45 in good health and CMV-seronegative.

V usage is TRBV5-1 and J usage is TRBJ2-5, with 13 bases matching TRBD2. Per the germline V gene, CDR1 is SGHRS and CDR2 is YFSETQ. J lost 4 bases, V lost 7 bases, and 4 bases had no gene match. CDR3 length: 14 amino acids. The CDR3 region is CASRTSGGVETQYF. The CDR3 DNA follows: TGCGCCAGCCGGACTAGCGGGGGAGTAGAGACCCAGTACTTC. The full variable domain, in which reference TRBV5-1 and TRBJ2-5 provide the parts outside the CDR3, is KAGVTQTPRYLIKTRGQQVTLSCSPISGHRSVSWYQQTPGQGLQFLFEYFSETQRNKGNFPGRFSGRQFSNSRSEMNVSTLELGDSALYLCASRTSGGVETQYFGPGTRLLVL.

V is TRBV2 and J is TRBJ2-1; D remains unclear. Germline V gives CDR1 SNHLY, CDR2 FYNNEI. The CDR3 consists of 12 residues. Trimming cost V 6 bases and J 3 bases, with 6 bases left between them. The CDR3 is CASRASYNEQFF. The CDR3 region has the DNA TGTGCCAGCAGGGCAAGCTACAATGAGCAGTTCTTC. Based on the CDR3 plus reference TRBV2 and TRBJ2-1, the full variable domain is EPEVTQTPSHQVTQMGQEVILRCVPISNHLYFYWYRQILGQKVEFLVSFYNNEISEKSEIFDDQFSVERPDGSNFTLKIRSTKLEDSAMYFCASRASYNEQFFGPGTRLTVL.

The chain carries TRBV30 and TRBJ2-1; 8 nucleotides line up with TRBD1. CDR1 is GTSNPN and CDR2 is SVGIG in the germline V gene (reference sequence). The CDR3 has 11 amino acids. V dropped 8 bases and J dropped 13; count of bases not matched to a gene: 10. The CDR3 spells CARGQGADQFF. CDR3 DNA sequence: TGTGCCCGGGGCCAGGGGGCGGATCAGTTCTTC.

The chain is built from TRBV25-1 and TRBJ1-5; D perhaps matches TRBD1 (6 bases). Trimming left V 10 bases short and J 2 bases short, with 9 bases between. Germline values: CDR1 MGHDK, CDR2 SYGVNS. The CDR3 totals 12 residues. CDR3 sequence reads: CATGEGNQPQHF. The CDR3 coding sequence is TGTGCCACAGGGGAAGGCAATCAGCCCCAGCATTTT.

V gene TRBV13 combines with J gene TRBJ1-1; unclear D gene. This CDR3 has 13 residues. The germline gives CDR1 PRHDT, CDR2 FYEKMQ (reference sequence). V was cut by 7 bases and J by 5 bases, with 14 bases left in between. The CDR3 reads CASTPHRGTEAFF. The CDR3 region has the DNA TGTGCCAGCACCCCCCACCGCGGAACTGAAGCTTTCTTT.